This TCR beta chain was identified in a study of patients and donors after allogeneic stem cell transplantation. This clonotype has a single count. TCRdb fed the RT-PCR reads into MiXCR, producing one record per CDR3 protein. Counted here are 98,000 or so distinct CDR3 sequences, approximately 40% occurring once; the ten biggest clones make up roughly 30%. This CDR3 spans 13 amino acids. The V end lost 4 bases, the J end lost 7 bases, and 14 bases lay between the germline ends. Germline-derived CDR1 and CDR2 are DFQATT and SNEGSKA (reference sequence). The TCR sequence derives from a human donor who was either an allogeneic HSCT recipient or a stem cell or donor lymphocyte infusion donor (not recorded which). It is not recorded whose cells these are; they may come from a transplant donor. Sequencing was performed on blood, either unsorted or a sorted T cell fraction (not recorded which). V is TRBV20-1 and J is TRBJ1-5; possible D gene TRBD1, 5 bases. CDR3 amino acids: CSAMGLWGQPQHF. Here the CDR3 DNA reads TGCAGTGCTATGGGCCTTTGGGGGCAGCCCCAGCATTTT.